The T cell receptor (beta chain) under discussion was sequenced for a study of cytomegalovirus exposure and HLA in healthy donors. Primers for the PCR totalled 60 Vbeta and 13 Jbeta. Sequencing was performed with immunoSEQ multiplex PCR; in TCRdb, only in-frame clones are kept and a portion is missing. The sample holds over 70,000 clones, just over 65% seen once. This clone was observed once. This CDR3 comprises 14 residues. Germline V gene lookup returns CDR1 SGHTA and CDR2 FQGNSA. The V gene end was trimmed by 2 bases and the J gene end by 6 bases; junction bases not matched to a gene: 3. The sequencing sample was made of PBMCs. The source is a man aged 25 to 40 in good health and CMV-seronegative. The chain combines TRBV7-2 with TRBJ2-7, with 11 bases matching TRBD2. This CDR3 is CASSLKLAGAEQYF. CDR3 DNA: TGTGCCAGCAGCTTAAAACTAGCGGGAGCCGAGCAGTACTTC.